This entry lists 3 T cell receptor beta chains sequenced from one sample in a study of T cells in Graves' hyperthyroidism and ophthalmopathy. RNA transcripts yielded amplified TCR beta CDR3 regions. A set of HTBI primers served as the primers for a first-round RT-PCR of the TCR CDR3. TCRdb reprocessed the multiplex PCR reads with MiXCR, giving one entry per CDR3 protein. The data hold about 360,000 distinct CDR3 sequences, with about 25% observed a single time. The specimen sequenced was blood. The receptors originated from a man aged 45-65 years with Graves' hyperthyroidism.

This clonotype was counted many times. The chain recombines TRBV2 with TRBJ2-4; unclear D gene. Germline lookup yields CDR1 SNHLY and CDR2 FYNNEI. V lost 4 bases to trimming and J lost 1 base, with 11 bases between them. This CDR3 has 15 residues. The CDR3 nucleotides read TGTGCCAGCAGTGGGAATGCGATTGCCAAAAACATTCAGTACTTC. Its protein product is CASSGNAIAKNIQYF.

Many counts were recorded for this clonotype. This chain uses TRBV24-1 with TRBJ2-2; 7 positions match TRBD2. This CDR3 spans 15 amino acids. Unmatched junction bases numbered 5, after V lost 4 bases and J lost 4 bases. Germline V lookup: CDR1 KGHDR, CDR2 SFDVKD. CDR3 protein: CATSDPLARTGELFF. In nucleotides, the CDR3 is TGTGCCACCAGTGACCCACTAGCGCGCACCGGGGAGCTGTTTTTT.

The chain carries TRBV11-2 and TRBJ2-1, with 10 bases aligning to TRBD2. V lost 5 bases to trimming and J lost 2 bases; unmatched junction nucleotides: 3. The CDR3 sequence is 15 residues long. CDR1 is SGHAT and CDR2 is FQNNGV in the germline V gene. In DNA form, the CDR3 reads TGTGCCAGCAGCGAAACTAGCGGGACCTACAATGAGCAGTTCTTC. Residues: CASSETSGTYNEQFF.